This entry lists 28 T cell receptor beta chains sequenced from one sample in a study of CD8 T cells in Susac syndrome. When the RNA was reverse transcribed, random hexamers were used with an input of about 0.5 to 1 ug. TCRdb re-analysed the immunoSEQ multiplex PCR reads in MiXCR, keeping a single row per CDR3 protein. Of about 60,000 distinct CDR3 sequences listed, more than 90% are singletons. The sequenced material came from CD8+ T cells from PBMCs. The receptor source for this set is a human donor in good health.

This clonotype has more than one count but fewer than ten. The CDR3 coding sequence is TGTGCCAGCAGTTTAAGCGGGGGAGTCTACAATGAGCAGTTCTTC. It specifies CASSLSGGVYNEQFF. The J gene is TRBJ2-1, the V gene TRBV6-5; 8 nucleotides agree with TRBD2. This CDR3 comprises 15 residues. Germline-derived CDR1 and CDR2 are MNHEY and SVGAGI. V shed 4 bases and J 3 bases; nucleotides not matched to a gene: 5.

The chain couples TRBV29-1 to TRBJ2-3; 12 nucleotides align to TRBD2. The trim removed 4 bases at V and 4 bases at J, leaving 3 bases unmatched. CDR3 length equals 14 residues. Germline CDR1 reads SQVTM; CDR2 reads ANQGSEA. The DNA for the CDR3 is TGCAGCGTTGCTAGCGGGGGGGCCGCAGATACGCAGTATTTT. This codes for CSVASGGAADTQYF.

This sequence joins TRBV20-1 and TRBJ1-5, with a weak D call TRBD1 (5 bases). CDR3 length: 16 amino acids. The V gene lost 5 bases and the J gene lost 7 bases, with 24 bases spanning the gap. CDR1 is DFQATT, CDR2 SNEGSKA, per germline (reference sequence). For the CDR3, the DNA is TGCAGTGCTTCCCCGGGGGATATACGGATAAAGCAGCCCCAGCATTTT. Its translation is CSASPGDIRIKQPQHF.

There are a few counts of this clonotype. The chain joins TRBV24-1 to TRBJ2-1, with 11 bases identical to TRBD1. J was trimmed by 10 bases and V by 2 bases; bases with no gene match: 9. Germline CDR1 KGHDR, CDR2 SFDVKD. The CDR3 extends over 16 amino acids. The CDR3 DNA follows: TGTGCCACCAGTGATTATCGGACAGGGGGCTTAGGCGAGCAGTTCTTC. This encodes CATSDYRTGGLGEQFF.

This clonotype is a singleton in its sample. This chain connects TRBV6-1 to TRBJ2-7, with no clear D. Germline V gives CDR1 MNHNS, CDR2 SASEGT. This CDR3 contains 11 residues. V lost 2 bases to trimming and J lost 4 bases, with 3 bases between them. The CDR3 loop reads CASSERYEQYF. The CDR3 bases are TGTGCCAGCAGTGAAAGGTACGAGCAGTACTTC.

This rearrangement joins TRBV5-4 to TRBJ1-6; 7 bases map to TRBD1. The CDR3 contains 13 residues. The V segment lost 2 bases and the J segment 8 bases; nucleotides outside the gene matches: 1. Per germline, CDR1 SGHNT and CDR2 YYREEE (reference sequence). This CDR3 reads CASSFGTDSPLHF. CDR3 DNA sequence: TGTGCCAGCAGCTTTGGGACAGATTCACCCCTCCACTTT.

The rearrangement joins TRBV10-3 to TRBJ2-5; 8 nucleotides agree with TRBD1. Germline V lookup: CDR1 ENHRY, CDR2 SYGVKD. CDR3 length: 14 residues. After removal of 4 bases from V and 2 bases from J, the junction contained 3 bases not matched to a gene. For the CDR3, the DNA is TGTGCCATCAGTGGGACAGGGAATCAAGAGACCCAGTACTTC. Its protein product is CAISGTGNQETQYF.

The genes are TRBV25-1 and TRBJ2-7, with 11 positions matching TRBD2. CDR3 length: 15 amino acids. Losses at the gene ends were 6 bases for V and 2 bases for J; bases not matched to a gene: 6. From germline, CDR1 is MGHDK and CDR2 SYGVNS. CDR3 sequence reads: CASSQTSGGAYEQYF. CDR3 coding DNA: TGTGCCAGCAGCCAAACTAGCGGGGGAGCCTACGAGCAGTACTTC.

The chain employs TRBV4-1 and TRBJ1-5; D gene uncertain. Germline CDR1 reads MGHRA; CDR2 reads YSYEKL. V was cut by 1 base and J by 9 bases, with 10 bases left in between. The CDR3 spans 13 residues. CDR3 loop: CASSQVRSRPQHF. In nucleotides, the CDR3 is TGCGCCAGCAGCCAAGTTCGGAGTCGGCCCCAGCATTTT.

The V call is TRBV2, the J call TRBJ1-2, with unresolved D. The germline V gene has CDR1 SNHLY and CDR2 FYNNEI. The CDR3 loop spans 12 amino acids. V gave up 5 bases and J gave up 5 bases, with 9 bases separating them. In DNA form, the CDR3 reads TGTGCCAGCAGTCCGGGTAGTTATGGCTACACCTTC. This gives the protein CASSPGSYGYTF.

The chain employs TRBV6-1 and TRBJ1-2; 9 bases are a match to TRBD1. The trim removed 6 bases at V and 2 bases at J, leaving 16 bases unmatched. The germline gives CDR1 MNHNS, CDR2 SASEGT. The CDR3 is 18 amino acids. Here the CDR3 reads CASSTLDRGRSQNYGYTF. The CDR3 DNA follows: TGTGCCAGCAGCACTCTGGACAGGGGCCGATCCCAGAACTATGGCTACACCTTC.

This clonotype was seen more than once but under ten times. An end of the junction differs from the germline gene, which may be a read error. The chain links TRBV5-1 to TRBJ1-2; D is uncertain. CDR1 SGHRS and CDR2 YFSETQ come from the germline V gene. The CDR3 contains 13 residues. CDR3 amino acids: CASSPTELYGYTF. CDR3 nucleotides: TGCGCCAGCAGCCCAACAGAACTCTATGGCTACACTTTC.

The DNA for the CDR3 is TGTGCCAGCAGATTGCAGGGTATCTCTGGGGCCAACGTCCTGACTTTC. Translated, it gives CASRLQGISGANVLTF. J is TRBJ2-6 and V is TRBV28; tentative D call: TRBD1 (5 bases). The V end was cut by 6 bases, the J end by 0 bases, with 12 bases between. The CDR3 runs 16 residues. Germline V gene sequence: CDR1 MDHEN, CDR2 SYDVKM.

The CDR3 coding sequence is TGTGCCAGCAGTTACTCTGAGGGGGTTTACTCCTACAATGAGCAGTTCTTC. The encoded protein is CASSYSEGVYSYNEQFF. The rearrangement joins TRBV6-5 to TRBJ2-1; D might be TRBD1 (6 bases). The CDR3 covers 17 residues. Trimming stripped 0 bases from V and 0 bases from J, with 12 bases between. The V gene's germline CDR1 is MNHEY and CDR2 SVGAGI.

This chain uses TRBV13 with TRBJ2-7; 9 nucleotides match TRBD1. V lost 1 base and J lost 5; bases outside the gene matches: 6. The CDR3 covers 15 residues. Germline V gene lookup returns CDR1 PRHDT and CDR2 FYEKMQ (reference sequence). For the CDR3, the DNA is TGTGCCAGCAGCTTAGTCGGGACAGGGATCCACGAGCAGTACTTC. This translates into CASSLVGTGIHEQYF.

CDR3 nucleotides: TGCAGTGCTAGTTGGGGAAACACCATATATTTT. Translation gives CSASWGNTIYF. The chain couples TRBV20-1 to TRBJ1-3; D is unresolved. The germline V gene has CDR1 DFQATT and CDR2 SNEGSKA (reference sequence). Trimming cost V 3 bases and J 4 bases, with 4 bases left between them. The CDR3 has 11 amino acids.

In its sample, this clonotype was seen once. The chain recombines TRBV28 with TRBJ2-2; D gene unclear. Trimming shortened V by 1 base and J by 8 bases, and 14 bases separated the two germline ends. CDR1 and CDR2 (germline): MDHEN, SYDVKM. The CDR3 extends over 15 amino acids. CDR3 nucleotides: TGTGCCAGCAGTTTATTTTCAGTCGGTGGTGGGGAGCTGTTTTTT. This gives the protein CASSLFSVGGGELFF. The complete variable domain, with remaining parts taken from reference TRBV28 and TRBJ2-2, reads DVKVTQSSRYLVKRTGEKVFLECVQDMDHENMFWYRQDPGLGLRLIYFSYDVKMKEKGDIPEGYSVSREKKERFSLILESASTNQTSMYLCASSLFSVGGGELFFGEGSRLTVL.

CDR3 bases: TGCGCCAGCAGCCAACTAGCGGGGGGGTCCTACAATGAGCAGTTCTTC. It is translated as CASSQLAGGSYNEQFF. V gene TRBV4-1 combines with J gene TRBJ2-1; TRBD2 matches at 12 bases. V trimming: 2 bases; J trimming: 1 base; junction bases outside the gene matches: 0. Germline-derived CDR1 and CDR2 are MGHRA and YSYEKL. This CDR3 comprises 16 residues.

The chain joins TRBV5-6 to TRBJ2-6; D is uncertain. The length of the CDR3 is 13 residues. V lost 7 bases, J lost 4 bases, and 9 bases lay in between. Per the germline V gene, CDR1 is SGHDT and CDR2 is YYEEEE. The chain's CDR3 is CASRGTGANVLTF. The CDR3 region has the DNA TGTGCCAGCCGAGGTACAGGGGCCAACGTCCTGACTTTC.

The V and J genes are TRBV5-1 and TRBJ1-2, with TRBD1 matching over 7 bases. The V and J ends lost 0 bases and 2 bases, in that order; junction bases with no gene match: 4. The CDR3 is 15 residues long. In germline, CDR1 is SGHRS, CDR2 YFSETQ. The CDR3 region is CASSLAGQTNYGYTF. In nucleotides, the CDR3 is TGCGCCAGCAGCTTGGCGGGACAGACGAACTATGGCTACACCTTC.

The chain uses TRBV6-5 and TRBJ2-3; D is possibly TRBD2 (5 bases). Between the trimmed V and J ends, which lost 3 bases and 6 bases, there was a span of 19 bases. The CDR3 is 16 residues long. Germline values: CDR1 MNHEY, CDR2 SVGAGI. CDR3 amino acids: CASSYSSRYTTDTQYF. CDR3 coding DNA: TGTGCCAGCAGTTATTCTAGCAGATACACGACGGATACGCAGTATTTT.

The chain employs TRBV6-6 and TRBJ1-2; 7 bases are shared with TRBD1. Germline values: CDR1 MNHNY, CDR2 SVGAGI (reference sequence). Trimming removed 2 bases from V and 3 bases from J; junction bases left unmatched: 9. The CDR3 loop spans 16 amino acids. CDR3 sequence reads: CASSYPGGGGDYGYTF. The CDR3 DNA reads TGTGCCAGCAGTTACCCCGGAGGGGGCGGCGACTATGGCTACACCTTC.

The chain uses TRBV12-5 and TRBJ2-3; 9 positions match TRBD2. Unmatched junction bases numbered 3, after V lost 4 bases and J lost 4 bases. The CDR3 is made up of 14 amino acids. Germline loops: CDR1 LGHNT, CDR2 FRNRAP. CDR3 amino acids: CASGSSGEPDTQYF. DNA of the CDR3: TGTGCTAGTGGTTCTAGCGGGGAGCCAGATACGCAGTATTTT.

CDR3 protein: CASSLWGTTYLNEQFF. CDR3 nucleotide sequence: TGTGCCAGCAGTTTATGGGGGACTACCTACCTCAATGAGCAGTTCTTC. V gene TRBV27 combines with J gene TRBJ2-1; 7 bases match TRBD2. V lost 1 base to trimming and J lost 6 bases; unmatched junction nucleotides: 9. The CDR3 sequence is 16 residues long. Germline V CDR1 and CDR2: MNHEY, SMNVEV (reference sequence).

The chain combines TRBV10-3 with TRBJ1-5, with D perhaps TRBD1 (6 bases). V shed 0 bases and J shed 7 bases, with 10 bases lying between them. Looked up from germline, CDR1 is ENHRY and CDR2 is SYGVKD. This CDR3 has 14 amino acids. The CDR3 loop is CAISESNRVQPQHF. In DNA form, the CDR3 reads TGTGCCATCAGTGAGTCCAACAGGGTCCAGCCCCAGCATTTT.

This chain uses TRBV28 with TRBJ1-2; D call uncertain. Looked up from germline, CDR1 is MDHEN and CDR2 is SYDVKM. The V end was cut by 7 bases, the J end by 3 bases, with 18 bases between. The CDR3 covers 15 residues. CDR3 DNA: TGTGCCAGCACCGACGTGACTCTCGGGTACTATGGCTACACCTTC. Its translation: CASTDVTLGYYGYTF.

V and J are TRBV7-9 and TRBJ2-3; D tentatively reads TRBD1 or TRBD2 (5 bases each). The germline CDR1 and CDR2 sequences are SEHNR and FQNEAQ (reference sequence). Deletions cut 4 bases from V and 6 bases from J, with 20 bases between. The CDR3 runs to 16 residues. DNA of the CDR3: TGTGCCAGCAGCTCCCCCGAGGGTGGGGCAGGGGATACGCAGTATTTT. Residues: CASSSPEGGAGDTQYF.

This clonotype was picked up a small number of times. J is TRBJ2-7 and V is TRBV6-6, with D unclear. V was shortened by 1 base and J by 2 bases, with 9 bases between the two germline ends. CDR3 length: 14 amino acids. Germline V gene data show CDR1 as MNHNY and CDR2 as SVGAGI (reference sequence). The DNA for the CDR3 is TGTGCCAGCAGTTACTTGACTGACCCCTACGAGCAGTACTTC. Amino acid sequence: CASSYLTDPYEQYF.